This TCR beta chain was recorded in a study of T cell repertoires in cytomegalovirus infection (dated by TCRdb to about 2019). For the wider study: Recently identified HLA-C-restricted CMV epitopes, whose presentation resists viral immunomodulation, were targeted by peptide stimulations together with well-studied HLA-B-restricted epitopes. The HLA type of each donor mattered for the analysis, because public TCR beta signatures pointed to carriage of CMV infection along with the matching HLA type.

Sequencing instrument: Illumina HiSeq 1500. The public reads were reanalyzed by TCRdb: fastp trimming at Q25, MiXCR alignment, in-frame beta chains only. When rows share a CDR3 protein, they turn into one entry using the most common DNA and genes. Across this sample there are 110,000 or so distinct CDR3 sequences, with roughly 31% seen only once. Less than 45% of the sample is taken by the ten largest. General conclusions and limits of the study: The ex vivo response was dominated by HLA-C-restricted CMV-specific TCR beta clonotypes, which also provided the single most frequent clonotype in two of eight donors. Cumulative frequency of public TCR beta family members discriminated carriers of CMV infection plus the relevant HLA type in this cohort and an independent roughly 350-donor cohort.

The CDR3 holds 15 amino acids from the cysteine to the phenylalanine. The DNA shown is the 45-base CDR3, in frame from base 1. CDR1 and CDR2, per the germline V gene, are KGHDR and SFDVKD. The germline V and J ends show losses of 5 bases and 2 bases respectively, and no gene match explains 4 bases of the junction. What this sample's treatment or condition label stands for: in vitro stimulation with specific CMV peptide epitopes to enrich CMV-specific T cells. On this clonotype itself: This receptor's antigen is unknown. Base qualities are not provided; no much larger clone lies one nucleotide away.

The chain is encoded by TRBV24-1 joined to TRBJ2-2; 7 central nucleotides agree with TRBD1. The sequences come from CD8+ T cells from cultured PBMCs, collected from culture after CMV antigen stimulation. The receptor was derived from a human donor in good health (CMV status not recorded). Some clones in this sample may be carry-over from other donors' samples. CDR3 loop: CATSVRDSNTGELFF. The nucleotide sequence is TGTGCCACCAGTGTCCGGGACAGTAACACCGGGGAGCTGTTTTTT.